The 32 T cell receptor beta chains below come from one sample, sequenced in a study of T cell responses to AZD1222 COVID-19 vaccine. The method was immunoSEQ multiplex PCR; TCRdb's version includes in-frame clones alone and lacks a portion of them. In the table there are around 120,000 clones, about 90% of which are singletons. The source material was peripheral blood, sampled on day 0 of AZD1222 vaccination. Receptors were obtained from an adult in good health.

J is TRBJ1-4 and V is TRBV28; the D is unclear. The length of the CDR3 is 15 residues. V shed 3 bases and J shed 0 bases, with 8 bases lying between them. CDR1 MDHEN and CDR2 SYDVKM come from the germline V gene. CDR3 in amino acids: CASSFRSATNEKLFF. The CDR3, as DNA: TGTGCCAGCAGTTTTCGGTCTGCAACTAATGAAAAACTGTTTTTT.

The V call is TRBV7-9, the J call TRBJ2-1, with 10 nucleotides matching TRBD1. CDR3 length: 18 residues. After removal of 4 bases from V and 5 bases from J, the junction contained 14 bases not matched to a gene. Germline V gene sequence: CDR1 SEHNR, CDR2 FQNEAQ (reference sequence). The CDR3 nucleotides are TGTGCCAGCAGCTCCTGGGACAGGGGCTCTTCCAAAGACAATGAGCAGTTCTTC. It translates to CASSSWDRGSSKDNEQFF.

This clone was detected only a few times. This chain joins TRBV3-1 (or the pseudogene TRBV3-2) and TRBJ2-1; no clear D. The CDR3 is made up of 14 amino acids. Trimming took off 0 bases at V and 6 bases at J, with 9 bases between the two ends. CDR1 and CDR2 from the germline V gene are LGHDT and YNNKEL (reference sequence). In nucleotides, the CDR3 is TGTGCCAGCAGCCAAGATCCGACTTCCAATGAGCAGTTCTTC. Amino acids: CASSQDPTSNEQFF.

The chain is built from TRBV27 and TRBJ1-5; the D gene is possibly TRBD1 (6 bases). Trimming left V 2 bases short and J 4 bases short, with 6 bases between. CDR1 and CDR2 from the germline V gene are MNHEY and SMNVEV (reference sequence). This CDR3 comprises 13 residues. The CDR3 coding sequence is TGTGCCAGCAGTTTACAGGGGAATCAGCCCCAGCATTTT. It specifies CASSLQGNQPQHF.

This chain links TRBV5-6 with TRBJ2-3, with D possibly called TRBD1 or TRBD2 (6 bases each). The CDR3 loop spans 15 amino acids. Per germline, CDR1 SGHDT and CDR2 YYEEEE. The V gene lost 2 bases and the J gene lost 2 bases, with 12 bases spanning the gap. The CDR3 reads CASSLGGGPTDTQYF. The CDR3 DNA follows: TGTGCCAGCAGCTTAGGAGGGGGGCCCACAGATACGCAGTATTTT.

CDR3 sequence: CASSQREGNEQFF. Here the CDR3 DNA reads TGTGCCAGCAGCCAGAGGGAGGGGAATGAGCAGTTCTTC. V gene TRBV3-1 (or the pseudogene TRBV3-2) combines with J gene TRBJ2-1; 7 bases are a match to TRBD2. With 3 bases clipped from V and 7 bases from J, the junction kept 3 bases outside the gene matches. Germline CDR1 LGHDT, CDR2 YNNKEL (reference sequence). CDR3 length: 13 residues.

The CDR3 DNA is TGTGCCAGCAGCCATATTGACTGGGCTAGCGGGACCTACGAGCAGTACTTC. Protein: CASSHIDWASGTYEQYF. The chain combines TRBV5-4 with TRBJ2-7, with 9 nucleotides matching TRBD2. CDR1 SGHNT and CDR2 YYREEE come from the germline V gene (reference sequence). The CDR3 is 17 amino acids. V shed 4 bases, J shed 2 bases, and the junction held 13 bases outside the gene matches.

The chain combines TRBV3-1 (or the pseudogene TRBV3-2) with TRBJ1-2; 8 nucleotides line up with TRBD1. V lost 5 bases and J lost 5; bases outside the gene matches: 10. CDR1 is LGHDT and CDR2 is YNNKEL in the germline V gene (reference sequence). The CDR3 runs to 15 residues. The CDR3 loop is CASSGTGNLKYGYTF. The CDR3 DNA reads TGTGCCAGCAGCGGGACAGGAAACCTCAAATATGGCTACACCTTC.

CDR3 in amino acids: CASSLSTIGQQFF. CDR3 DNA sequence: TGTGCCAGCAGTTTATCAACCATAGGGCAGCAGTTCTTC. The genes are TRBV12-3 or TRBV12-4 and TRBJ2-1; D not certain. The CDR3 is 13 amino acids. Trimming stripped 2 bases from V and 11 bases from J, with 13 bases between.

This chain uses TRBV7-2 with TRBJ1-2; possible D gene TRBD1, 5 bases. V lost 1 base, J lost 6 bases, and 12 bases lay in between. The V gene's germline CDR1 is SGHTA and CDR2 FQGNSA. The CDR3 consists of 14 residues. CDR3 DNA: TGTGCCAGCAGCTTAGGGGGCCCATGGGATGGCTACACCTTC. It translates to CASSLGGPWDGYTF.

The V gene is TRBV13, the J gene TRBJ1-1; perhaps TRBD1 as D (5 bases). Looked up from germline, CDR1 is PRHDT and CDR2 is FYEKMQ (reference sequence). The V end was cut by 3 bases, the J end by 7 bases, with 15 bases between. This CDR3 spans 14 amino acids. CDR3 DNA sequence: TGTGCCAGCAGCTTGTGGGGGGATAGGGTTGAAGCTTTCTTT. It translates to CASSLWGDRVEAFF.

The genes are TRBV19 and TRBJ2-1; maybe TRBD2 (5 bases). With 9 bases removed from V and 5 bases from J, the gap between germline ends came to 14 bases. This CDR3 spans 13 amino acids. CDR1 and CDR2 from the germline V gene are LNHDA and SQIVND (reference sequence). As DNA, the CDR3 is TGTGCCAGCCGGGGTGTGAGGCACAATGAGCAGTTCTTC. Translation: CASRGVRHNEQFF.

The J gene is TRBJ1-2, the V gene TRBV20-1; D is unresolved. CDR1 is DFQATT, CDR2 SNEGSKA, per germline (reference sequence). V lost 8 bases and J 4 bases, leaving 5 bases between the germline ends. The CDR3 has 9 amino acids. CDR3 sequence (DNA): TGCAGTTTATCCTATGGCTACACCTTC. Protein sequence: CSLSYGYTF.

CDR3 sequence reads: CASRAQGLGYGYTF. The DNA of the CDR3 is TGTGCCAGCAGGGCCCAGGGACTGGGGTATGGCTACACCTTC. This chain links TRBV6-5 with TRBJ1-2; TRBD1 is a possible D gene (5 bases). Germline assignment: CDR1 MNHEY and CDR2 SVGAGI. Trimming took off 6 bases at V and 5 bases at J, with 16 bases between the two ends. The CDR3 runs 14 residues.

CDR3 region: CASSGGQGASYEQYF. The CDR3 region has the DNA TGCGCCAGCAGCGGGGGACAGGGGGCCTCCTACGAGCAGTACTTC. The chain carries TRBV5-1 and TRBJ2-7; 12 positions match TRBD1. CDR1 is SGHRS and CDR2 is YFSETQ in the germline V gene. V trimming: 4 bases; J trimming: 0 bases; junction bases outside the gene matches: 2. The CDR3 is 15 amino acids.

Within the sample, this clone is medium-sized. The V gene is TRBV6-1, the J gene TRBJ1-3; D not resolved. Germline values: CDR1 MNHNS, CDR2 SASEGT. This CDR3 has 14 residues. The V end lost 3 bases, the J end lost 0 bases, and 6 bases lay between the germline ends. This CDR3 is CASSDGSSGNTIYF. The CDR3 DNA sequence: TGTGCCAGCAGTGACGGGTCCTCTGGAAACACCATATATTTT.

This chain joins TRBV7-8 and TRBJ1-3, with D hard to call. With 6 bases removed from V and 2 bases from J, the gap between germline ends came to 14 bases. The CDR3 is 15 amino acids. Germline-derived CDR1 and CDR2 are SGHVS and FQNEAQ. The DNA for the CDR3 is TGTGCCAGCAGAACGGACTGGCCGGCTGGAAACACCATATATTTT. Protein sequence: CASRTDWPAGNTIYF.

CDR3 coding DNA: TGTGCCAGCAGCCCGCAACACGTGAGAAACACTGAAGCTTTCTTT. Protein product: CASSPQHVRNTEAFF. The chain has TRBV9 and TRBJ1-1, with D hard to call. The V gene's germline CDR1 is SGDLS and CDR2 YYNGEE. CDR3 size: 15 residues. V dropped 4 bases and J dropped 2 bases, with 15 bases sitting between them.

The CDR3 loop reads CATSDGQGDTGELFF. The CDR3 coding sequence is TGTGCCACCAGCGACGGACAGGGGGACACCGGGGAGCTGTTTTTT. This chain joins TRBV15 and TRBJ2-2; 10 nucleotides match TRBD1. The CDR3 sequence is 15 residues long. Trimming cost V 5 bases and J 3 bases; bases outside gene matches: 3. Per the germline V gene, CDR1 is LNHNV and CDR2 is YYDKDF (reference sequence).

The J gene is TRBJ1-1, the V gene TRBV2, with D perhaps matching TRBD1 (5 bases). The CDR3 totals 13 residues. From germline, CDR1 is SNHLY and CDR2 FYNNEI. Trimming left V 4 bases short and J 7 bases short, with 13 bases between. In DNA, the CDR3 is TGTGCCAGCAGTGGGGACGGAACCTATGAAGCTTTCTTT. Translating it yields CASSGDGTYEAFF.

The rearrangement joins TRBV6-2 or TRBV6-3 to TRBJ2-3; D not certain. V lost 6 bases and J 1 base, leaving 8 bases between the germline ends. Germline-derived CDR1 and CDR2 are MNHEY and SVGEGT. This CDR3 is built from 13 residues. The CDR3: CASSFSRTDTQYF. The DNA of the CDR3 is TGTGCCAGCAGCTTCTCTCGCACAGATACGCAGTATTTT.

The chain couples TRBV5-4 to TRBJ1-5; D unclear. Trimming shortened V by 0 bases and J by 7 bases, and 11 bases separated the two germline ends. This CDR3 is built from 14 residues. The V gene's germline CDR1 is SGHNT and CDR2 YYREEE (reference sequence). CDR3 region: CASSLDGGRQPQHF. CDR3 nucleotide sequence: TGTGCCAGCAGCTTGGATGGAGGGCGACAGCCCCAGCATTTT. Combining the CDR3 with reference TRBV5-4 and TRBJ1-5 gives the whole variable domain ETGVTQSPTHLIKTRGQQVTLRCSSQSGHNTVSWYQQALGQGPQFIFQYYREEENGRGNFPPRFSGLQFPNYSSELNVNALELDDSALYLCASSLDGGRQPQHFGDGTRLSIL.

The sample holds one count of this clone. The rearrangement links TRBV7-6 to TRBJ1-5; D is ambiguous. V lost 4 bases and J lost 9, with 7 bases in between. The CDR3 consists of 11 residues. Germline V lookup: CDR1 SGHVS, CDR2 FNYEAQ. CDR3 sequence: CASSSLGPQHF. As DNA, the CDR3 is TGTGCCAGCAGCTCCCTCGGGCCCCAGCATTTT.

This rearrangement joins TRBV29-1 to TRBJ2-1; either TRBD1 or TRBD2 may fit D (5 bases each). CDR1 is SQVTM and CDR2 is ANQGSEA in the germline V gene. This CDR3 is 13 amino acids long. Between the trimmed V and J ends, which lost 6 bases and 9 bases, there was a span of 18 bases. Written as DNA, the CDR3 is TGCAGCGTCCGGGACGGCGGCCGATTTGAGCAGTTCTTC. Its protein product is CSVRDGGRFEQFF.

This sequence joins TRBV5-1 and TRBJ2-1; 8 nucleotides line up with TRBD1. CDR1 is SGHRS, CDR2 YFSETQ, per germline. This CDR3 is built from 19 residues. The junction had 15 bases not matched to a gene; V was cut back by 4 bases and J by 0 bases. CDR3 coding DNA: TGCGCCAGCAGCCCCGGGACAGGCAACAGAGCAAGCTCCTACAATGAGCAGTTCTTC. Translated: CASSPGTGNRASSYNEQFF.

The rearrangement links TRBV28 to TRBJ1-1; D is possibly TRBD1 (6 bases). Between the trimmed V and J ends, which lost 3 bases and 0 bases, there was a span of 8 bases. Germline V gene sequence: CDR1 MDHEN, CDR2 SYDVKM. The CDR3 runs 14 residues. This CDR3 is CASSFGGLNTEAFF. The CDR3 nucleotides are TGTGCCAGCAGTTTCGGGGGGCTGAACACTGAAGCTTTCTTT. The whole variable domain, filled in from reference TRBV28 and TRBJ1-1, reads DVKVTQSSRYLVKRTGEKVFLECVQDMDHENMFWYRQDPGLGLRLIYFSYDVKMKEKGDIPEGYSVSREKKERFSLILESASTNQTSMYLCASSFGGLNTEAFFGQGTRLTVV.

The V and J genes are TRBV5-6 and TRBJ2-5; 8 bases match TRBD2. V lost 2 bases and J lost 4; bases outside the gene matches: 1. The CDR3 is made up of 13 amino acids. CDR1 and CDR2 (germline): SGHDT, YYEEEE. CDR3 nucleotides: TGTGCCAGCAGCTTAGCGGGAGCAGAGACCCAGTACTTC. Residues: CASSLAGAETQYF. Filled out from reference TRBV5-6 and TRBJ2-5, the complete variable domain reads DAGVTQSPTHLIKTRGQQVTLRCSPKSGHDTVSWYQQALGQGPQFIFQYYEEEERQRGNFPDRFSGHQFPNYSSELNVNALLLGDSALYLCASSLAGAETQYFGPGTRLLVL.

The CDR3 protein is CASSLWALQGAKHQPQHF. The CDR3 nucleotides read TGTGCCAGCAGTTTATGGGCTCTACAGGGGGCTAAACATCAGCCCCAGCATTTT. This sequence joins TRBV28 and TRBJ1-5; TRBD1 matches 9 bases. Trimming cost V 0 bases and J 5 bases; bases outside gene matches: 11. Germline CDR1 and CDR2: MDHEN and SYDVKM. The CDR3 length is 18 residues.

Comment on this clone: A read error may produce the germline difference seen at one junction end. The chain has TRBV5-1 and TRBJ1-1; D remains unclear. The CDR3 is made up of 13 amino acids. Per germline, CDR1 SGHRS and CDR2 YFSETQ. CDR3 loop: CASSEDPPGPNRF. CDR3 DNA: TGCGCCAGCAGCGAGGACCCGCCCGGGCCTAACCGCTTT.

V gene TRBV7-9 combines with J gene TRBJ1-5; D not resolved. The CDR3 totals 16 residues. CDR1 and CDR2 from the germline V gene are SEHNR and FQNEAQ (reference sequence). V dropped 5 bases and J dropped 4 bases, with 18 bases sitting between them. Here the CDR3 reads CASSVVSSAGNQPQHF. DNA of the CDR3: TGTGCCAGCAGCGTAGTGTCATCTGCCGGAAATCAGCCCCAGCATTTT.

The V gene is TRBV10-3, the J gene TRBJ2-5, with 10 bases matching TRBD1. V lost 6 bases, J lost 1 base, and 5 bases stayed unmatched. This CDR3 is 15 amino acids long. The V gene's germline CDR1 is ENHRY and CDR2 SYGVKD. CDR3: CAISPGTGAQETQYF. The DNA for the CDR3 is TGTGCCATCAGCCCCGGGACAGGGGCCCAAGAGACCCAGTACTTC.

This rearrangement joins TRBV7-9 to TRBJ2-1; 7 bases line up with TRBD2. CDR1 is SEHNR and CDR2 is FQNEAQ in the germline V gene (reference sequence). Trimming at V came to 1 base and at J to 7 bases, leaving 7 bases not matched to a gene. This CDR3 spans 15 amino acids. The CDR3 DNA reads TGTGCCAGCAGCTTAGGTGGGAGGGCCTGGAATGAGCAGTTCTTC. Protein: CASSLGGRAWNEQFF.